The 32 T cell receptor beta chains below come from one sample, sequenced in a study of CD8 T cells in Susac syndrome. Random hexamers primed reverse transcription of about 0.5 to 1 ug RNA. One entry per CDR3 protein results from TCRdb running MiXCR on the immunoSEQ multiplex PCR reads. The profile covers about 130,000 distinct CDR3 sequences, with roughly 95% appearing a single time and more than 0.09% taken by the ten largest. Sequenced input: CD4+ T cells from PBMCs. The origin of the receptors is a human donor in good health.

The rearrangement uses TRBV11-1 and TRBJ2-7; no clear D gene. Trimming shortened V by 2 bases and J by 0 bases, and 8 bases separated the two germline ends. The CDR3 has 14 residues. Germline loops: CDR1 SGHAT, CDR2 FQDESV (reference sequence). CDR3 nucleotide sequence: TGTGCCAGCAGCTTACGTCCGGGCTCCTACGAGCAGTACTTC. This gives the protein CASSLRPGSYEQYF.

The rearrangement joins TRBV3-1 to TRBJ2-1, with a weak D call TRBD2 (5 bases). The length of the CDR3 is 14 residues. The germline V and J ends were trimmed by 9 bases and 8 bases, with 20 bases remaining between them. Germline assignment: CDR1 LGHDT and CDR2 YNNKEL (reference sequence). In nucleotides, the CDR3 is TGTGCCAGTGCCTACCGAAGAGGGTGGGATGAGCAGTTCTTC. This encodes CASAYRRGWDEQFF.

Here the CDR3 DNA reads TGTGCCAGCAGTGCCCCGGACAGGAGCCAAGAGACCCAGTACTTC. It codes for CASSAPDRSQETQYF. J is TRBJ2-5 and V is TRBV28, with TRBD1 matching 7 bases. J lost 1 base, V lost 5 bases, and 7 bases had no gene match. The germline V gene has CDR1 MDHEN and CDR2 SYDVKM. The CDR3 extends over 15 amino acids.

This clonotype showed up just once. The chain employs TRBV29-1 and TRBJ1-5; D gene unclear. The germline CDR1 and CDR2 sequences are SQVTM and ANQGSEA. The CDR3 contains 12 residues. V lost 4 bases and J 2 bases, leaving 6 bases between the germline ends. The CDR3 coding sequence is TGCAGCGTTGTACAAGGCAATCAGCCCCAGCATTTT. Its translation is CSVVQGNQPQHF. The complete variable domain, with remaining parts taken from reference TRBV29-1 and TRBJ1-5, reads SAVISQKPSRDICQRGTSLTIQCQVDSQVTMMFWYRQQPGQSLTLIATANQGSEATYESGFVIDKFPISRPNLTFSTLTVSNMSPEDSSIYLCSVVQGNQPQHFGDGTRLSIL.

The chain recombines TRBV12-3 or TRBV12-4 with TRBJ2-7, with 8 bases fitting TRBD2. V trimming: 3 bases; J trimming: 5 bases; junction bases outside the gene matches: 18. The CDR3 covers 18 residues. The DNA of the CDR3 is TGTGCCAGCAGTTTTAGCGGGACGAGAAGGTTTAATAGCAACGAGCAGTACTTC. It is translated as CASSFSGTRRFNSNEQYF.

The rearrangement joins TRBV5-1 to TRBJ1-2, with 8 bases that match TRBD1. J gave up 1 base and V 0 bases, and 5 bases lay outside the gene matches. This CDR3 region has 16 residues. The germline V gene has CDR1 SGHRS and CDR2 YFSETQ. The CDR3 sequence is CASSLEYRGVNYGYTF. The CDR3 nucleotides read TGCGCCAGCAGCTTGGAGTACAGGGGGGTTAACTATGGCTACACCTTC.

V gene TRBV19 combines with J gene TRBJ1-2; perhaps TRBD1 as D (6 bases). The germline V gene encodes CDR1 LNHDA and CDR2 SQIVND (reference sequence). The CDR3 extends over 14 amino acids. Trimming cost V 4 bases and J 6 bases, with 15 bases left between them. The CDR3 region has the DNA TGTGCCAGTAGTACCAGGGACATTGAGAATGGCTACACCTTC. Its protein is CASSTRDIENGYTF.

The chain links TRBV2 to TRBJ2-3; TRBD2 might be the D (6 bases). Germline V gene lookup returns CDR1 SNHLY and CDR2 FYNNEI. CDR3 length: 13 amino acids. Between the trimmed V and J ends, which lost 0 bases and 9 bases, there was a span of 10 bases. The chain's CDR3 is CASSEAAGGTQYF. The CDR3 coding sequence is TGTGCCAGCAGTGAAGCCGCCGGGGGAACGCAGTATTTT.

The genes are TRBV7-2 and TRBJ2-1, with D maybe TRBD1 (6 bases). The CDR3 length is 15 residues. Trimming removed 5 bases from V and 6 bases from J, with 17 bases in between. Germline loops: CDR1 SGHTA, CDR2 FQGNSA. CDR3 residues: CASSAPGARGNEQFF. The DNA of the CDR3 is TGTGCCAGCAGCGCACCAGGGGCCCGCGGCAATGAGCAGTTCTTC. Looking up the rest from reference TRBV7-2 and TRBJ2-1 gives the full variable domain: GAGVSQSPSNKVTEKGKDVELRCDPISGHTALYWYRQSLGQGLEFLIYFQGNSAPDKSGLPSDRFSAERTGGSVSTLTIQRTQQEDSAVYLCASSAPGARGNEQFFGPGTRLTVL.

This clonotype was observed once. This rearrangement joins TRBV7-9 to TRBJ2-7; TRBD1 or TRBD2 may be the D gene (6 bases each). The germline V gene encodes CDR1 SEHNR and CDR2 FQNEAQ (reference sequence). CDR3 size: 15 residues. V lost 5 bases and J 0 bases, leaving 14 bases between the germline ends. In nucleotides, the CDR3 is TGTGCCAGCAGCCAGGGGACTCGAAGCTCCTACGAGCAGTACTTC. As protein: CASSQGTRSSYEQYF.

The gene calls are TRBV20-1 and TRBJ2-7, with a weak D call TRBD2 (6 bases). V lost 5 bases, J lost 2 bases, and 22 bases lay in between. The CDR3 is 16 residues long. Germline V gives CDR1 DFQATT, CDR2 SNEGSKA (reference sequence). In DNA form, the CDR3 reads TGCAGTGCTGCATCCCTTCTCGGGAGTTCAGCCTACGAGCAGTACTTC. The encoded protein is CSAASLLGSSAYEQYF.

This chain uses TRBV15 with TRBJ2-1; perhaps TRBD2 as D (5 bases). V lost 0 bases and J lost 1, with 16 bases in between. The germline V gene has CDR1 LNHNV and CDR2 YYDKDF (reference sequence). The CDR3 totals 18 residues. DNA of the CDR3: TGTGCCACCAGCAGAGATCCATTTACGGCGGGTTCCTACAATGAGCAGTTCTTC. This translates into CATSRDPFTAGSYNEQFF.

The CDR3 nucleotides read TGTGCCAGCAGCCGCACGGGATCTTCCTACTACGAGCAGTACTTC. This gives the protein CASSRTGSSYYEQYF. The rearrangement joins TRBV14 to TRBJ2-7, with D tentatively TRBD2 (5 bases). V lost 4 bases, J lost 3 bases, and 16 bases lay in between. Germline V gene lookup returns CDR1 SGHDN and CDR2 FVKESK. This CDR3 comprises 15 residues.

The chain uses TRBV19 and TRBJ2-7; D is undetermined. The CDR3 has 12 residues. Germline lookup yields CDR1 LNHDA and CDR2 SQIVND (reference sequence). Trimming pared 5 bases from V and 0 bases from J, leaving 5 bases between. The CDR3 bases are TGTGCCAGTAGTGGGGACTCCTACGAGCAGTACTTC. It is translated as CASSGDSYEQYF.

The genes are TRBV7-2 and TRBJ1-2; D possibly corresponds to TRBD1 (5 bases). V was shortened by 5 bases and J by 7 bases, with 14 bases between the two germline ends. Germline V gene data show CDR1 as SGHTA and CDR2 as FQGNSA. CDR3 length equals 13 residues. CDR3 DNA sequence: TGTGCCAGCAGCCAAGACAGTTTAAGTGGCTACACCTTC. Its translation: CASSQDSLSGYTF.

The rearrangement joins TRBV7-2 to TRBJ2-7, with a tentative D call TRBD1 (5 bases). V was trimmed by 4 bases and J by 5 bases, leaving 9 bases between them. The CDR3 spans 12 residues. The germline V gene encodes CDR1 SGHTA and CDR2 FQGNSA. For the CDR3, the DNA is TGTGCCAGCAGCTCCCTAGGGGACGAGCAGTACTTC. Protein sequence: CASSSLGDEQYF.

V is TRBV30 and J is TRBJ2-1, with TRBD2 as a possible D gene (5 bases). Germline loops: CDR1 GTSNPN, CDR2 SVGIG (reference sequence). There are 12 residues in the CDR3. V was cut by 4 bases and J by 10 bases, with 14 bases left in between. CDR3 sequence: CAWKLEGPEQFF. The CDR3 nucleotides are TGTGCCTGGAAACTAGAGGGCCCAGAGCAGTTCTTC.

This chain joins TRBV2 and TRBJ2-2, with D uncertain. Germline loops: CDR1 SNHLY, CDR2 FYNNEI. The CDR3 contains 15 residues. V lost 4 bases to trimming and J lost 3 bases, with 12 bases between them. CDR3 in amino acids: CASSGYSYYTGELFF. In nucleotides, the CDR3 is TGTGCCAGCAGTGGTTACAGCTATTACACCGGGGAGCTGTTTTTT.

This chain connects TRBV27 to TRBJ2-1; 10 nucleotides line up with TRBD2. The V and J ends lost 6 bases and 9 bases, in that order; junction bases with no gene match: 11. This CDR3 spans 15 amino acids. CDR1 and CDR2 from the germline V gene are MNHEY and SMNVEV (reference sequence). The CDR3 sequence is CASSVRPLAGGEQFF. For the CDR3, the DNA is TGTGCCAGCAGCGTACGCCCTTTAGCGGGAGGTGAGCAGTTCTTC.

CDR3 sequence reads: CSVKLISHNTEAFF. CDR3 sequence (DNA): TGCAGCGTTAAACTAATCAGTCATAACACTGAAGCTTTCTTT. The J gene is TRBJ1-1, the V gene TRBV29-1; the D is unclear. This CDR3 is built from 14 residues. The ends were cut back, 5 bases at V and 2 bases at J, with 15 bases in the middle. The V gene's germline CDR1 is SQVTM and CDR2 ANQGSEA.

The chain recombines TRBV20-1 with TRBJ2-3; 10 positions match TRBD2. CDR1 and CDR2 from the germline V gene are DFQATT and SNEGSKA (reference sequence). The length of the CDR3 is 15 residues. V gave up 5 bases and J gave up 2 bases; unmatched junction bases: 7. CDR3 coding DNA: TGCAGTGCTCCTCGGACTAGCGGACCCACAGATACGCAGTATTTT. This codes for CSAPRTSGPTDTQYF.

The chain couples TRBV29-1 to TRBJ2-7; possibly TRBD1 for D (5 bases). The CDR3 covers 11 residues. Trimming cost V 4 bases and J 2 bases, with 6 bases left between them. Looked up from germline, CDR1 is SQVTM and CDR2 is ANQGSEA. The CDR3 region is CSVADTYEQYF. The CDR3 DNA follows: TGCAGCGTTGCGGACACCTACGAGCAGTACTTC.

The chain joins TRBV20-1 to TRBJ1-5, with D possibly being TRBD1 (6 bases). The CDR3 is made up of 15 amino acids. V lost 5 bases and J 2 bases, leaving 16 bases between the germline ends. Germline-derived CDR1 and CDR2 are DFQATT and SNEGSKA (reference sequence). The CDR3 protein is CSAPSAQGGNQPQHF. CDR3 DNA sequence: TGCAGTGCTCCATCGGCACAGGGAGGCAATCAGCCCCAGCATTTT.

This rearrangement joins TRBV30 to TRBJ1-5; no definite D call. V gave up 4 bases and J gave up 4 bases, with 14 bases separating them. The CDR3 has 14 residues. Germline CDR1 GTSNPN, CDR2 SVGIG (reference sequence). Written as DNA, the CDR3 is TGTGCCTGGACCGTGAAAGGGTCAAATCAGCCCCAGCATTTT. Translated: CAWTVKGSNQPQHF.

The genes are TRBV3-1 and TRBJ2-1, with 8 bases fitting TRBD2. This CDR3 region has 15 residues. V lost 0 bases to trimming and J lost 7 bases; unmatched junction nucleotides: 5. Germline CDR1 and CDR2: LGHDT and YNNKEL (reference sequence). This CDR3 is CASSQELAGRNEQFF. The CDR3 coding sequence is TGTGCCAGCAGCCAAGAGTTAGCGGGAAGGAATGAGCAGTTCTTC.

The count of this clonotype is one. V gene TRBV24-1 combines with J gene TRBJ2-3, with 7 bases aligning to TRBD2. The CDR3 is 15 amino acids. Germline trimming cut 5 bases from V and 2 bases from J; bases unmatched to any gene: 6. CDR1 is KGHDR and CDR2 is SFDVKD in the germline V gene. The chain's CDR3 is CATSAWGGNTDTQYF. CDR3 DNA sequence: TGTGCCACCAGTGCCTGGGGAGGGAACACAGATACGCAGTATTTT.

DNA of the CDR3: TGTGCCAGCAGTTTATCCCCCGAGACCCAGTACTTC. Its translation: CASSLSPETQYF. This sequence joins TRBV28 and TRBJ2-5, with unresolved D. The V gene's germline CDR1 is MDHEN and CDR2 SYDVKM. The CDR3 covers 12 residues. Trimming left V 1 base short and J 5 bases short, with 5 bases between.

V usage is TRBV27 and J usage is TRBJ2-3; D is perhaps TRBD2 (6 bases). Trimming left V 10 bases short and J 4 bases short, with 18 bases between. CDR3 size: 14 residues. The V gene's germline CDR1 is MNHEY and CDR2 SMNVEV (reference sequence). CDR3 protein: CATGRAGTADTQYF. CDR3 DNA: TGTGCCACCGGCAGGGCGGGGACGGCAGATACGCAGTATTTT.

This clonotype is a singleton in its sample. The chain has TRBV5-1 and TRBJ1-6; possible D gene TRBD1, 6 bases. The CDR3 loop spans 16 amino acids. The V gene's germline CDR1 is SGHRS and CDR2 YFSETQ. V gave up 4 bases and J gave up 11 bases, with 22 bases separating them. DNA of the CDR3: TGCGCCAGCAGCCCCGGGACACCGACTCCCTTCCCACCCCTCCACTTT. Translating gives CASSPGTPTPFPPLHF.

This chain joins TRBV20-1 and TRBJ2-1; D might be TRBD1 or TRBD2, each matching 5 bases. Per the germline V gene, CDR1 is DFQATT and CDR2 is SNEGSKA (reference sequence). Trimming removed 4 bases from V and 2 bases from J, with 12 bases in between. This CDR3 spans 14 amino acids. The CDR3 reads CSANPGTTYNEQFF. The DNA of the CDR3 is TGCAGTGCTAATCCCGGGACCACCTACAATGAGCAGTTCTTC.

The chain combines TRBV7-9 with TRBJ1-2, with TRBD1 as a possible D gene (6 bases). Germline CDR1 SEHNR, CDR2 FQNEAQ (reference sequence). The CDR3 length is 11 residues. The CDR3 protein is CSIITGYGYTF. As DNA, the CDR3 is TGTTCCATCATCACAGGGTATGGCTACACCTTC. Full variable domain (outside the CDR3, taken from reference TRBV7-9 and TRBJ1-2): DTGVSQNPRHKITKRGQNVTFRCDPISEHNRLYWYRQTLGQGPEFLTYFQNEAQLEKSRLLSDRFSAERPKGSFSTLEIQRTEQGDSAMYLCSIITGYGYTFGSGTRLTVV.

The rearrangement links TRBV7-2 to TRBJ2-5; D is possibly TRBD1 (5 bases). The CDR3 has 15 residues. The ends were cut back, 0 bases at V and 5 bases at J, with 13 bases in the middle. The germline V gene has CDR1 SGHTA and CDR2 FQGNSA. The CDR3 DNA reads as TGTGCCAGCAGCTTAGCTGTAGGACAACGGGAGACCCAGTACTTC. Translation: CASSLAVGQRETQYF.